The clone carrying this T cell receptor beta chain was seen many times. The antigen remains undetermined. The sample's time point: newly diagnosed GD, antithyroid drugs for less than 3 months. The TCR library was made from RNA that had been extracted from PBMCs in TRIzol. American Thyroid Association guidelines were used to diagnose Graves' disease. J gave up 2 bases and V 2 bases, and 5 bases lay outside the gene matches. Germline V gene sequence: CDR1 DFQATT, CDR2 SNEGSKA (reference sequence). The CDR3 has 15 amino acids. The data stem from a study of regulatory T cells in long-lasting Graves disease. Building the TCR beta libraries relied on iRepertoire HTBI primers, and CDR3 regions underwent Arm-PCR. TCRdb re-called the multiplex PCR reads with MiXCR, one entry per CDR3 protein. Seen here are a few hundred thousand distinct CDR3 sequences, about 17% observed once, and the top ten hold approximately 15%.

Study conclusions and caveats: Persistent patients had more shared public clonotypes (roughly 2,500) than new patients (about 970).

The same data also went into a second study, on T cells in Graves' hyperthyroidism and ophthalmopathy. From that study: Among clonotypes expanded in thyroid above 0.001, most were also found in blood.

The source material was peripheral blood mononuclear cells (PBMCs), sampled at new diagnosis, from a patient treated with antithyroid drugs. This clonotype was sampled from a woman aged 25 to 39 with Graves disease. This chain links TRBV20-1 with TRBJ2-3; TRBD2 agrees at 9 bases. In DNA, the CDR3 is TGCAGTGCTAGAAGTAGCGGGGGAATCACAGATACGCAGTATTTT. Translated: CSARSSGGITDTQYF.